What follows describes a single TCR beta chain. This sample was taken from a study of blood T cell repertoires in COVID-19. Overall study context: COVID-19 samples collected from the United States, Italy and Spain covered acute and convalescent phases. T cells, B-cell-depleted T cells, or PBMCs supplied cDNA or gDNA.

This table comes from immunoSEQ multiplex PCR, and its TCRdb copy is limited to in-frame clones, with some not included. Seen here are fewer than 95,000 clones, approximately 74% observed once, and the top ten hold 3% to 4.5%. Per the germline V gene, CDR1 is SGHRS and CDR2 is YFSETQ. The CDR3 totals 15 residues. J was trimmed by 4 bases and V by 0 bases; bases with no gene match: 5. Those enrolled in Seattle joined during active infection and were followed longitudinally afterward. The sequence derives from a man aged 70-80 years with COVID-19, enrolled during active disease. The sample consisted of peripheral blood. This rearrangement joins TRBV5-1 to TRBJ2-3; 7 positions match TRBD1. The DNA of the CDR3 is TGCGCCAGCAGCTTGGCGGGACAGAGTGCAGATACGCAGTATTTT. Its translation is CASSLAGQSADTQYF.